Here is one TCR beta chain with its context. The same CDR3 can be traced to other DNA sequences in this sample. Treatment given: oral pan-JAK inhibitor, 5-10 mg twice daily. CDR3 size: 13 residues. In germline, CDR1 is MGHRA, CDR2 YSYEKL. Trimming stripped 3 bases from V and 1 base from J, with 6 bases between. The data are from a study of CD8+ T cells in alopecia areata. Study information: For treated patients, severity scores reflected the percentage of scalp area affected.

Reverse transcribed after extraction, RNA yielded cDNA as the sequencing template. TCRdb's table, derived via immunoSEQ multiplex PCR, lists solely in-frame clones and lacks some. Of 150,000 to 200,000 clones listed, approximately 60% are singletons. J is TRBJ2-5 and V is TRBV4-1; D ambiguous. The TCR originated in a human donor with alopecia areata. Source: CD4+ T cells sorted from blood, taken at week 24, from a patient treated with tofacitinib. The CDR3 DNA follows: TGCGCCAGCAGCCAGGCTAGCCAAGAGACCCAGTACTTC. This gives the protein CASSQASQETQYF.